Included here is one T cell receptor (beta chain) sequence, with context. What it binds is unknown. The sample belongs to a study of post-analysis software for immune sequencing data. Study-level results: Significantly lower normalized Chao1 diversity was seen in multiple sclerosis patients than in controls. TRBV5-6, TRBV5-1 and TRBV20-1 were among five TRBV segments more frequent in patients than controls.

In germline, CDR1 is SQVTM, CDR2 ANQGSEA. V was pared by 7 bases and J by 3 bases, with 5 bases of the junction left unmatched. The CDR3 is 12 amino acids. Presence of unique molecular identifiers characterized the TCR beta cDNA libraries. TCRdb re-called the PCR reads through MiXCR, storing one row per CDR3 protein. The repertoire holds 750,000 to 950,000 distinct CDR3 sequences, with around 50% as singletons. The chain combines TRBV29-1 with TRBJ2-5; 7 bases fit TRBD1. This TCR derives from a girl aged 10 to 17 with multiple sclerosis. Sequences were obtained from blood. CDR3 coding DNA: TGCAGCGGGGACAGTTGGGAAGAGACCCAGTACTTC. It translates to CSGDSWEETQYF.